This TCR beta chain stems from a study of cytomegalovirus exposure and HLA in healthy donors. The study, taken as a whole, reports: Investigators reported 150 to 200 TCR beta chains as tied to cytomegalovirus. The tendency of first-cohort TCR clusters to co-occur in the roughly 120 validation repertoires was identified by a subsequent analysis. Testing in vitro showed three CMV-associated chains specific for CMV antigens.

The donors were part of the validation cohort, which consisted of about 120 subjects and was separate from the first cohort of under 850 subjects. V shed 1 base, J shed 0 bases, and the junction held 12 bases outside the gene matches. The CDR3 spans 19 residues. Germline CDR1 and CDR2: SGHRS and YFSETQ. Sequencing used immunoSEQ multiplex PCR; TCRdb keeps in-frame clones, though not all of them. Here the sample spans around 190,000 clones, roughly 88% being singletons. Points on this clone: Its specificity is unknown.

The clonotype comes from a woman aged 18-29 years in good health and CMV-seronegative. Sequencing was carried out using PBMCs. V is TRBV5-1 and J is TRBJ2-1, with 8 nucleotides matching TRBD1. The CDR3 nucleotides read TGCGCCAGCAGCTTGTCGGGGACAGGAGGCCTGGGCTCCTACAATGAGCAGTTCTTC. This codes for CASSLSGTGGLGSYNEQFF.